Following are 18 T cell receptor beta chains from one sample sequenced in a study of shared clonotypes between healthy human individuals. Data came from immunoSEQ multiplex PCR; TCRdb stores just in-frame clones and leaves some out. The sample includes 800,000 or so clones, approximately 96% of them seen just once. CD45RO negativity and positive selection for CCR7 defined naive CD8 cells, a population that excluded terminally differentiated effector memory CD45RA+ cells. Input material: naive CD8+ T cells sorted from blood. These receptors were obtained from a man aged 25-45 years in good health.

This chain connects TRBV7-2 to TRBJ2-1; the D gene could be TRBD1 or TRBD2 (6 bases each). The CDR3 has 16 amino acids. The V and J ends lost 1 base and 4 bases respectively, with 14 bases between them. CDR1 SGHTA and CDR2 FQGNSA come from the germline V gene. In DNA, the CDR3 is TGTGCCAGCAGCTTAGTTGGGGGGCTAAATTACAATGAGCAGTTCTTC. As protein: CASSLVGGLNYNEQFF.

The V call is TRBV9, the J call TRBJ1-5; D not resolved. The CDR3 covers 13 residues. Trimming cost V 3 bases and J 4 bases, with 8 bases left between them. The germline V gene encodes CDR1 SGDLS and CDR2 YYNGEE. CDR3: CASSAGLNQPQHF. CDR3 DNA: TGTGCCAGCAGCGCCGGGTTGAATCAGCCCCAGCATTTT.

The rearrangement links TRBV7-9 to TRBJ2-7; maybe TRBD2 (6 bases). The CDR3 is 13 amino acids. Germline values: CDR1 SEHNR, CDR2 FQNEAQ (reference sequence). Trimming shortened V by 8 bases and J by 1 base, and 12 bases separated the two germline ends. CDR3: CASLIRGSYEQYF. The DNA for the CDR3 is TGTGCCAGCTTGATTCGGGGGTCCTACGAGCAGTACTTC.

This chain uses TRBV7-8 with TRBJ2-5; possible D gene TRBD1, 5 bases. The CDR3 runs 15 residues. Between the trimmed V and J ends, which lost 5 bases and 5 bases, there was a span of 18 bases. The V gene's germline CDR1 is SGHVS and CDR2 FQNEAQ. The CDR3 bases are TGTGCCAGCAGCATCCATGGGGCGAAGGGGGAGACCCAGTACTTC. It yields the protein CASSIHGAKGETQYF.

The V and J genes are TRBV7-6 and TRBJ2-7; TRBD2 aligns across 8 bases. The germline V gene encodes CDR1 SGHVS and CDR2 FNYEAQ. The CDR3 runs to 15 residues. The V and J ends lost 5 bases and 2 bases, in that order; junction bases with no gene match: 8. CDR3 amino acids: CASSQGLAWTYEQYF. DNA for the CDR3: TGTGCCAGCAGCCAAGGACTAGCATGGACCTACGAGCAGTACTTC.

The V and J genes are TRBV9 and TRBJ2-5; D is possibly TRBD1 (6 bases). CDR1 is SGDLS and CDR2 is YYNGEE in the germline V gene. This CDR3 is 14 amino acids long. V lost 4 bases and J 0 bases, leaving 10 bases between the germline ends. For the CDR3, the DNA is TGTGCCAGCAGCCGGACAGAGTACCAAGAGACCCAGTACTTC. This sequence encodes CASSRTEYQETQYF.

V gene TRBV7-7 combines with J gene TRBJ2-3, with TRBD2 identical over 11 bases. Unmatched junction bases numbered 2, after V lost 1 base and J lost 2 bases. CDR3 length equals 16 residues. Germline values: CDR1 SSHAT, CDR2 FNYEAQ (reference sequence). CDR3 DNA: TGTGCCAGCAGCTTAGGACTAGCGGGGTCCACAGATACGCAGTATTTT. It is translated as CASSLGLAGSTDTQYF.

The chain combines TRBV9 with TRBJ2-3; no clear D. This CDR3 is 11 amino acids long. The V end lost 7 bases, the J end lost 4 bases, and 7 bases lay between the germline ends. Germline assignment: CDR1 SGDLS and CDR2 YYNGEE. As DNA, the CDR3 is TGTGCCAGCGAGTTCGCAGATACGCAGTATTTT. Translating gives CASEFADTQYF.

The CDR3: CASSLVGWGNEQYF. CDR3 nucleotide sequence: TGTGCCAGCAGCTTGGTCGGTTGGGGCAACGAGCAGTACTTC. The chain links TRBV5-4 to TRBJ2-7, with a weak D call TRBD1 (5 bases). The CDR3 is made up of 14 amino acids. V lost 0 bases, J lost 5 bases, and 12 bases lay in between. CDR1 SGHNT and CDR2 YYREEE come from the germline V gene (reference sequence).

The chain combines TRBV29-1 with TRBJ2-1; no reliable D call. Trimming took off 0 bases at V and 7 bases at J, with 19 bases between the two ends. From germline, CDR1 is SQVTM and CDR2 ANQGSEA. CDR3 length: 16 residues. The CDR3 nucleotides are TGCAGCGTTGAAGATGGTCCCACCCCCCTAATAAATGAGCAGTTCTTC. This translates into CSVEDGPTPLINEQFF.

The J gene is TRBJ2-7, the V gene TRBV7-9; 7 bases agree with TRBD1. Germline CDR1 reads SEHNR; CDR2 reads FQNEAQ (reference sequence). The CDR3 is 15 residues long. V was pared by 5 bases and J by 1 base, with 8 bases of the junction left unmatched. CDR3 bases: TGTGCCAGCAGCGCCCGACAGGGAAATTCCTACGAGCAGTACTTC. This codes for CASSARQGNSYEQYF.

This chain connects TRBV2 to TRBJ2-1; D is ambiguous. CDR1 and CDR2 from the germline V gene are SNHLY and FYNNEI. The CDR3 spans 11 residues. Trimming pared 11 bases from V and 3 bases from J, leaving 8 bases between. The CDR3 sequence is CALRGYNEQFF. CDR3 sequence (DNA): TGTGCCCTCAGAGGCTACAATGAGCAGTTCTTC.

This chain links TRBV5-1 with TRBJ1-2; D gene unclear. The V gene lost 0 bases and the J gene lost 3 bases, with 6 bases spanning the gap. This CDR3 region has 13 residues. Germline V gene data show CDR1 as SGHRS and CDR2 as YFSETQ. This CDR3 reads CASSLDRYYGYTF. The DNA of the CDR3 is TGCGCCAGCAGCTTGGACCGCTACTATGGCTACACCTTC.

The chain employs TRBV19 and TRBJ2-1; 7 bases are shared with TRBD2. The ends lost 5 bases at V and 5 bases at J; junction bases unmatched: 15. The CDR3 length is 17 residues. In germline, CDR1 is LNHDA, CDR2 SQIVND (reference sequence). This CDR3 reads CASSVLPPALADNEQFF. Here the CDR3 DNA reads TGTGCCAGTAGTGTCTTACCACCGGCCCTAGCGGACAATGAGCAGTTCTTC.

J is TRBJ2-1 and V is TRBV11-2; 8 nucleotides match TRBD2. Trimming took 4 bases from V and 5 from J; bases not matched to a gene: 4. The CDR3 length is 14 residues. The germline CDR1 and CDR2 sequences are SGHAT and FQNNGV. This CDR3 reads CASSSQTSDNEQFF. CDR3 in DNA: TGTGCCAGCAGCTCACAGACTAGCGACAATGAGCAGTTCTTC.

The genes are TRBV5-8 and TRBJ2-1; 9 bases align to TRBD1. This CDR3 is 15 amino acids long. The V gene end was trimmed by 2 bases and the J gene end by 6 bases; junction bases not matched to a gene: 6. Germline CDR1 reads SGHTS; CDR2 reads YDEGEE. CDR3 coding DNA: TGTGCCAGCAGCTTCCAACAGGGGGCTTTCAATGAGCAGTTCTTC. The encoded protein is CASSFQQGAFNEQFF. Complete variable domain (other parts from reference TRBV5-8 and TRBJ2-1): EAGVTQSPTHLIKTRGQQATLRCSPISGHTSVYWYQQALGLGLQFLLWYDEGEERNRGNFPPRFSGRQFPNYSSELNVNALELEDSALYLCASSFQQGAFNEQFFGPGTRLTVL.

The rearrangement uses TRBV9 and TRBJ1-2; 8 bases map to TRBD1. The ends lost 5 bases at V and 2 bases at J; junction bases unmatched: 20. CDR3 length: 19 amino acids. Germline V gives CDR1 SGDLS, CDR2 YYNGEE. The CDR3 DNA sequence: TGTGCCAGCAGGGACAGGGTGGGCGCTGGGGGCCCGGAAAACTATGGCTACACCTTC. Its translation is CASRDRVGAGGPENYGYTF.

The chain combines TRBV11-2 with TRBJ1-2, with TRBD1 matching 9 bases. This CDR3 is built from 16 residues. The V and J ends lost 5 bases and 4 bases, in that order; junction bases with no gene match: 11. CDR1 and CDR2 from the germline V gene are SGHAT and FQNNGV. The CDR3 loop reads CASSPPGQGLAYGYTF. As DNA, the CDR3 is TGTGCCAGCAGCCCCCCCGGACAGGGGCTGGCCTATGGCTACACCTTC.